This TCR beta chain was profiled in a study of blood T cell repertoires in COVID-19. Study as a whole: The United States, Italy and Spain supplied acute and convalescent COVID-19 samples. PBMCs, B-cell-depleted T cells, or T cells provided the cDNA or gDNA that made up the material.

Original analysis: Using reference gene primer amplification, nucleated cell counts were estimated. Using immunoSEQ multiplex PCR, the repertoire was profiled, and TCRdb retains in-frame clones only, with some absent. Clonal size and the V and J genes are those of that table, whereas D and trimming came from the DNA. The data hold tens of thousands of clones, with around 90% observed a single time. This clone was observed a handful of times. V was clipped by 0 bases and J by 1 base; unmatched bases: 2. The CDR3 extends over 15 amino acids. Germline CDR1 and CDR2: LGHNA and YSLEER. J is TRBJ2-5 and V is TRBV4-3; 7 nucleotides line up with TRBD1. The source of this sequence is a woman at least 80 years old with active COVID-19. Sequenced material: peripheral blood. In nucleotides, the CDR3 is TGCGCCAGCAGCCAAGAAGGACAGGTCCAAGAGACCCAGTACTTC. As protein: CASSQEGQVQETQYF.